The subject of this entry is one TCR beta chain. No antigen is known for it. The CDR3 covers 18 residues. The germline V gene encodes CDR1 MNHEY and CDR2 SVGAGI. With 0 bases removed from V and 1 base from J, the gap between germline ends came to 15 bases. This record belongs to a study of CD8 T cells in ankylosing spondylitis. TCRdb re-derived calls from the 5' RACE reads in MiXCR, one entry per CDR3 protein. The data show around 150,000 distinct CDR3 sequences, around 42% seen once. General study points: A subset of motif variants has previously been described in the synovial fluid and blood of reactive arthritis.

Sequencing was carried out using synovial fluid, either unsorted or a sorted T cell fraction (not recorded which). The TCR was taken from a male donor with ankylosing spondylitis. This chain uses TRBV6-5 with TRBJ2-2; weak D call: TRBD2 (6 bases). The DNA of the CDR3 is TGTGCCAGCAGTTACTCGCCCTTGGGGGGTGGGAACACCGGGGAGCTGTTTTTT. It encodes CASSYSPLGGGNTGELFF.